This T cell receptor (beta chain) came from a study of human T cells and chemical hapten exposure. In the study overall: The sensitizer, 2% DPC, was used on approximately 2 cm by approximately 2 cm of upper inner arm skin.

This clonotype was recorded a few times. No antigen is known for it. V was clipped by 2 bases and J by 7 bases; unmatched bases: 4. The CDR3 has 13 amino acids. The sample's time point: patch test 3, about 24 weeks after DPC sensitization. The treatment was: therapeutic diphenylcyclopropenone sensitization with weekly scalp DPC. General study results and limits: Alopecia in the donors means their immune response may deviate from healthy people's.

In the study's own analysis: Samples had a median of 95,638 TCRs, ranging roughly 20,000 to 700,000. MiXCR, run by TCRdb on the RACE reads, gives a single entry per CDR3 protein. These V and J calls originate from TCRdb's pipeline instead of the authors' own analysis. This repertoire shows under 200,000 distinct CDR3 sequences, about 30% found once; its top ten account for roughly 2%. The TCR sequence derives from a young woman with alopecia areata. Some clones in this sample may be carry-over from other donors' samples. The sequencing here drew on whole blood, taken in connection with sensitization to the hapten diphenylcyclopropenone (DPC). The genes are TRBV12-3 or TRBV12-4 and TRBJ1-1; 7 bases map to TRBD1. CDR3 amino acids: CASSLQQGSEAFF. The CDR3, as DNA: TGTGCCAGCAGTTTACAACAGGGGAGTGAAGCTTTCTTT.